This T cell receptor (beta chain) was recorded in a study of shared clonotypes between healthy human individuals. This clone appeared once. Positively selected for CCR7, the CD45RO-negative cells used as naive CD8 cells excluded terminally differentiated effector memory CD45RA+ cells. Healthy adults negative for HIV, lacking recent acute infections or vaccinations, served as donors. Adult Caucasians living in Nashville, Tennessee made up all of the donors. Every subset's genomic DNA went evenly onto several immunoSEQ plates. The data were produced by immunoSEQ multiplex PCR, yet TCRdb's version contains in-frame clones alone and is incomplete. The sample includes hundreds of thousands of clones, 95% to 96% of them seen just once. The CDR3 spans 17 residues. The V gene end was trimmed by 3 bases and the J gene end by 5 bases; junction bases not matched to a gene: 10. In germline, CDR1 is SGHNT, CDR2 YYREEE (reference sequence).

This TCR was sampled from a woman between 25 and 40 years old in good health. Sequenced: naive CD8+ T cells sorted from blood. The chain links TRBV5-4 to TRBJ2-1; 11 bases are shared with TRBD2. CDR3 sequence: CASSSRELAGVDNEQFF. For the CDR3, the DNA is TGTGCCAGCAGCTCTCGCGAACTAGCGGGAGTGGACAATGAGCAGTTCTTC.